A single TCR beta chain is shown here with its context. Researchers took RNA transcripts and amplified the TCR beta CDR3 regions from them. Initially, a first-round RT-PCR of the TCR CDR3 employed the HTBI primer set. TCRdb re-derived calls from the multiplex PCR reads in MiXCR, one entry per CDR3 protein. The table has hundreds of thousands of distinct CDR3 sequences, approximately 15% seen once. The sample is drawn from a study of T cells in Graves' hyperthyroidism and ophthalmopathy. Uncontrolled infection, other autoimmune disease, pregnancy and lactation each barred patients from inclusion. The diagnostic basis comprised clinical symptoms, serum thyroxine and TRAb, thyroid ultrasound and orbital computed tomography. The CDR3 contains 14 residues. CDR1 is SNHLY and CDR2 is FYNNEI in the germline V gene. Trimming removed 7 bases at V and 7 bases at J, with 17 bases between.

The TCR sequence derives from a woman aged 25 to 45 with Graves' hyperthyroidism. The sequencing sample was made of blood. The chain carries TRBV2 and TRBJ1-3; D ambiguous. Here the CDR3 DNA reads TGTGCCAGCACCGACGGTACAGTAGGGAACACCATATATTTT. Its protein product is CASTDGTVGNTIYF.